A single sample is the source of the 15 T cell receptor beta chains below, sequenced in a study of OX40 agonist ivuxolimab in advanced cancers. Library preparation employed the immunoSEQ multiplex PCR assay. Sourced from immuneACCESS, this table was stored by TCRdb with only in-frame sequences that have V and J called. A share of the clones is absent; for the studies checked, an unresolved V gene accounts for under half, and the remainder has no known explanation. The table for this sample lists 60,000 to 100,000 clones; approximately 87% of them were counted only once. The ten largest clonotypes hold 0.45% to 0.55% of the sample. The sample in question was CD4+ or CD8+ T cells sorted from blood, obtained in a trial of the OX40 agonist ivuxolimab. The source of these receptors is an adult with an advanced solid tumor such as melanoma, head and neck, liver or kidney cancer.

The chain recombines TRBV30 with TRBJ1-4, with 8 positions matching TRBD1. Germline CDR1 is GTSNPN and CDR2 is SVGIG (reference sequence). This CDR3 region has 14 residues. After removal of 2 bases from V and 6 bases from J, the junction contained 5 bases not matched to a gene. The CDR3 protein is CAWSHRGYHEKLFF. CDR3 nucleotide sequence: TGTGCCTGGAGTCACAGGGGGTATCATGAAAAACTGTTTTTT.

CDR3 nucleotide sequence: TGTGCCAGCAAAAATTTTGGCACCGGGGAGCTGTTTTTT. Translating it yields CASKNFGTGELFF. V is TRBV25-1 and J is TRBJ2-2; D not resolved. Per the germline V gene, CDR1 is MGHDK and CDR2 is SYGVNS. This CDR3 is built from 13 residues. V lost 7 bases, J lost 4 bases, and 10 bases lay in between.

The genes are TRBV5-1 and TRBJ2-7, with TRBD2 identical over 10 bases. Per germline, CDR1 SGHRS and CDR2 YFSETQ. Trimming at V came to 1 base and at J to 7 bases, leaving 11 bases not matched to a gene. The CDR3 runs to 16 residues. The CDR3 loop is CASSLSGSGRIREQYF. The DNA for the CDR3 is TGCGCCAGCAGCTTGTCTGGTAGCGGGAGGATAAGGGAGCAGTACTTC. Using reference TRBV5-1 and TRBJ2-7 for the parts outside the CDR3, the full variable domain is KAGVTQTPRYLIKTRGQQVTLSCSPISGHRSVSWYQQTPGQGLQFLFEYFSETQRNKGNFPGRFSGRQFSNSRSEMNVSTLELGDSALYLCASSLSGSGRIREQYFGPGTRLTVT.

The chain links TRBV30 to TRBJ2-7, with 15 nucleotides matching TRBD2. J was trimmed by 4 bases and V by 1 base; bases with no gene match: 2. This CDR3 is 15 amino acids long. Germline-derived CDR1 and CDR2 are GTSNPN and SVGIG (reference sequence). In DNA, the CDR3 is TGTGCCTGGAGTGCCGGACTAGCGGGAGGGTACGAGCAGTACTTC. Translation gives CAWSAGLAGGYEQYF.

For the CDR3, the DNA is TGCGCCAGCAGCTTGGTTGCTAGCGTAACTAGCACAGATACGCAGTATTTT. This codes for CASSLVASVTSTDTQYF. The V call is TRBV5-1, the J call TRBJ2-3; D might be TRBD2 (6 bases). CDR1 and CDR2 from the germline V gene are SGHRS and YFSETQ. V was cut by 0 bases and J by 0 bases, with 14 bases left in between. The CDR3 runs 17 residues.

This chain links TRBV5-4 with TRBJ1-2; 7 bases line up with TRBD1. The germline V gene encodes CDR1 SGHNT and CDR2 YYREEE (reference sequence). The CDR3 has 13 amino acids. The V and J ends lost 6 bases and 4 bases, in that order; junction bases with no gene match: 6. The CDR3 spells CASTIGGSYGYTF. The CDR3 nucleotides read TGTGCCAGCACCATAGGGGGCTCCTATGGCTACACCTTC.

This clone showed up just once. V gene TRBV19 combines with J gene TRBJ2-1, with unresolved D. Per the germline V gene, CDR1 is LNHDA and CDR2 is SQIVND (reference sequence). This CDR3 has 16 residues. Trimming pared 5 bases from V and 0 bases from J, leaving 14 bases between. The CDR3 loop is CASSVRLISSYNEQFF. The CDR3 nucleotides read TGTGCCAGTAGTGTCAGGCTAATAAGCTCCTACAATGAGCAGTTCTTC.

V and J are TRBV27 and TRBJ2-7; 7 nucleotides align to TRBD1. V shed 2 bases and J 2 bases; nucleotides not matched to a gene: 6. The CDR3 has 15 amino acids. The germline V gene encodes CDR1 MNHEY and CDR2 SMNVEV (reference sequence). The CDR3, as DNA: TGTGCCAGCAGTTTAGGCACAGGGGCCCCCTACGAGCAGTACTTC. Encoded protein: CASSLGTGAPYEQYF.

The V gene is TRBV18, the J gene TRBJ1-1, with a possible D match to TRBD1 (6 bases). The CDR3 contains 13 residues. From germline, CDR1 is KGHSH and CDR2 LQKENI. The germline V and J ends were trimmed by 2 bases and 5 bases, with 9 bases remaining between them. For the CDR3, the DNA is TGTGCCAGCTCACCAGAAACAGGGACTGAAGCTTTCTTT. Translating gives CASSPETGTEAFF.

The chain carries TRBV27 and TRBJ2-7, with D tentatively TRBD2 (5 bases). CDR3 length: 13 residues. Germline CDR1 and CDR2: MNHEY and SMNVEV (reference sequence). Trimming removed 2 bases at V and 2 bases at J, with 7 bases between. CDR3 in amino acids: CASSLEGPYEQYF. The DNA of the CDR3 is TGTGCCAGCAGTTTAGAGGGTCCCTACGAGCAGTACTTC.

In DNA, the CDR3 is TGTGCCAGCAGCCAAGAAGCAGCCCGGACGGAGAATAATTCACCCCTCCACTTT. The encoded protein is CASSQEAARTENNSPLHF. This chain uses TRBV4-2 with TRBJ1-6; D not resolved. The germline V gene encodes CDR1 LGHNA and CDR2 YNFKEQ. The CDR3 is made up of 18 amino acids. V was clipped by 0 bases and J by 5 bases, with 17 bases between them.

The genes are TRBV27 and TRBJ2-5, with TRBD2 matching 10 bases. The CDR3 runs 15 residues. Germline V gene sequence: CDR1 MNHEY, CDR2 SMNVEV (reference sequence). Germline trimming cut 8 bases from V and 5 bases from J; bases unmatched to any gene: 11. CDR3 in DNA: TGTGCCAGCTGCCCCGGGACTAGCGTGGCGGAGACCCAGTACTTC. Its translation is CASCPGTSVAETQYF.

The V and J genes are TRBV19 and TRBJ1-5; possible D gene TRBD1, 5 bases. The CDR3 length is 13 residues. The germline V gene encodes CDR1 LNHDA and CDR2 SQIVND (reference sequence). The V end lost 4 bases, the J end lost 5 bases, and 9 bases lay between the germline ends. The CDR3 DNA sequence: TGTGCCAGTAGTAACGGGGGTGATCAGCCCCAGCATTTT. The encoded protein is CASSNGGDQPQHF. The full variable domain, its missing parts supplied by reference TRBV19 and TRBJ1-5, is DGGITQSPKYLFRKEGQNVTLSCEQNLNHDAMYWYRQDPGQGLRLIYYSQIVNDFQKGDIAEGYSVSREKKESFPLTVTSAQKNPTAFYLCASSNGGDQPQHFGDGTRLSIL.

The DNA for the CDR3 is TGTGCCAGCAGCTTGGGGGTCTCTGGAAACACCATATATTTT. This gives the protein CASSLGVSGNTIYF. The rearrangement joins TRBV7-6 to TRBJ1-3, with TRBD1 as a possible D gene (5 bases). V lost 3 bases to trimming and J lost 0 bases, with 6 bases between them. Germline-derived CDR1 and CDR2 are SGHVS and FNYEAQ. The CDR3 covers 14 residues.

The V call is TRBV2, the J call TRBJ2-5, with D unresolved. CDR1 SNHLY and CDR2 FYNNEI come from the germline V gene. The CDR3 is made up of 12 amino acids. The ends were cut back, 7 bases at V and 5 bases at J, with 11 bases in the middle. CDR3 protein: CASNLRRETQYF. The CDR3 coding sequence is TGTGCCAGCAATCTAAGGCGGGAGACCCAGTACTTC.